This TCR beta chain was found in a study of blood T cell repertoires in COVID-19. Turning to the study itself: PBMCs, B-cell-depleted T cells, or T cells provided the cDNA or gDNA that made up the material.

Libraries were prepared by immunoSEQ multiplex PCR; TCRdb keeps only in-frame clonotypes and omits some of them. The sample records hundreds of thousands of clones, around 82% being singletons. Participants came from about 24 US areas, aged roughly 18 to 100 years. Categorization into cohorts depended on clinical history that participants reported. The source of this sequence is a woman aged 40 to 50 with acute COVID-19. Sequencing input: PBMCs or T cells enriched from blood (not recorded which).

CDR3 sequence: CASRRGPQETQYF. The CDR3 coding sequence is TGTGCCAGTAGAAGGGGGCCTCAAGAGACCCAGTACTTC. This chain joins TRBV19 and TRBJ2-5; 7 bases match TRBD1. Losses at the gene ends were 6 bases for V and 2 bases for J; bases not matched to a gene: 3. Germline-derived CDR1 and CDR2 are LNHDA and SQIVND (reference sequence). The CDR3 has 13 residues.